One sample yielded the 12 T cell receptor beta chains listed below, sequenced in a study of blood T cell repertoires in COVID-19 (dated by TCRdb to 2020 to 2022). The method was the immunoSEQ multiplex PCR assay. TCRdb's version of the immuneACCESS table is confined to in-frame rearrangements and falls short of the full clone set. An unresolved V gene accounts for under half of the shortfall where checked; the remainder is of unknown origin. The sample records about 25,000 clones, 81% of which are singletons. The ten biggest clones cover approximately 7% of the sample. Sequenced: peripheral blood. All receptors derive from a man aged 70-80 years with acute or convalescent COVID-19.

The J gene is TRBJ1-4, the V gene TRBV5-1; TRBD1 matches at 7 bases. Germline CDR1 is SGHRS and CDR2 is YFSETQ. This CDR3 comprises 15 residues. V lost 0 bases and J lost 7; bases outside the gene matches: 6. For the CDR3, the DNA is TGCGCCAGCAGCTTGGTAGGCGACAGGGTTGAAAAACTGTTTTTT. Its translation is CASSLVGDRVEKLFF.

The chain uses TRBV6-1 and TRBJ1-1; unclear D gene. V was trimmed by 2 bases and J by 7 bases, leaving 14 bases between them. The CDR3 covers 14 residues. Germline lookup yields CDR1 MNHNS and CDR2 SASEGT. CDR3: CASSERERGIEAFF. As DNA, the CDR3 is TGTGCCAGCAGTGAAAGGGAACGAGGGATTGAAGCTTTCTTT.

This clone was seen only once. CDR3 coding DNA: TGCGCCAGCAGCTTGGTTGGGGCGAAGAATGAAAAACTGTTTTTT. Residues: CASSLVGAKNEKLFF. The chain is built from TRBV5-1 and TRBJ1-4; D might be TRBD1 (5 bases). The germline CDR1 and CDR2 sequences are SGHRS and YFSETQ. The CDR3 loop spans 15 amino acids. Between the trimmed V and J ends, which lost 0 bases and 5 bases, there was a span of 11 bases.

The CDR3 reads CASSLTLAGAYNEQFF. The CDR3, as DNA: TGTGCCAGCAGTCTGACCTTAGCGGGTGCCTACAATGAGCAGTTCTTC. The chain uses TRBV6-2 or TRBV6-3 and TRBJ2-1; 7 bases fit TRBD2. Germline CDR1 MNHEY, CDR2 SVGEGT. J gave up 2 bases and V 5 bases, and 9 bases lay outside the gene matches. CDR3 size: 16 residues.

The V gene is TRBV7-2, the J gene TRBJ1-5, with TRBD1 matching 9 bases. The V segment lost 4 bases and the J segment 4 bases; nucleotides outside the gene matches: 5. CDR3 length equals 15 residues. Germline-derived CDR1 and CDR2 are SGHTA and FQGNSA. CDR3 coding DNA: TGTGCCAGCAGCTCACAGGGGGCAGAGAATCAGCCCCAGCATTTT. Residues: CASSSQGAENQPQHF.

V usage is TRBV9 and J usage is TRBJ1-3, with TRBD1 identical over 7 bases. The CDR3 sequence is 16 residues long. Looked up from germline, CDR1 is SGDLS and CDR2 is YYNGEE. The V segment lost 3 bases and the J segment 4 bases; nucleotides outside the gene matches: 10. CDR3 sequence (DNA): TGTGCCAGCAGCGACCCTCAGGGGGTGAGAGGAAACACCATATATTTT. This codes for CASSDPQGVRGNTIYF.

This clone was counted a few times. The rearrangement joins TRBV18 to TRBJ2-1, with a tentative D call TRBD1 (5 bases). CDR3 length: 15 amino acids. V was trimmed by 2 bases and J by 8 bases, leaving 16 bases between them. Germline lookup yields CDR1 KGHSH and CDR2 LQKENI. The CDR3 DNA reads TGTGCCAGCTCACCAGGTGTAGGGGTGAGCGATGAGCAGTTCTTC. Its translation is CASSPGVGVSDEQFF.

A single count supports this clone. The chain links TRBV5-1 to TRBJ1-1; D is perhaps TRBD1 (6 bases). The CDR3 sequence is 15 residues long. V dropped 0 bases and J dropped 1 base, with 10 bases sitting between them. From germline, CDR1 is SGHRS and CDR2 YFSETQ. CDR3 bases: TGCGCCAGCAGCTTGGGGGGGGGCGCGAACACTGAAGCTTTCTTT. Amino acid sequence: CASSLGGGANTEAFF.

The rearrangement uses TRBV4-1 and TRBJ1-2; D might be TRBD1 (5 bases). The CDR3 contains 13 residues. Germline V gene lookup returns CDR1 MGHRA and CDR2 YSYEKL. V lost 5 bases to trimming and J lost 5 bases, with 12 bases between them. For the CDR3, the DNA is TGCGCCAGCAGCGAAAGGGGCGGTTATGGCTACACCTTC. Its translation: CASSERGGYGYTF.

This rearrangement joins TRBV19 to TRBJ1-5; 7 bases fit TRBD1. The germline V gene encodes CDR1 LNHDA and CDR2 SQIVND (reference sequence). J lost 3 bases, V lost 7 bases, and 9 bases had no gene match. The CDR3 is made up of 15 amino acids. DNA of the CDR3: TGTGCCAGTACCTCCCTAGGACAGGCCAATCAGCCCCAGCATTTT. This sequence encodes CASTSLGQANQPQHF.

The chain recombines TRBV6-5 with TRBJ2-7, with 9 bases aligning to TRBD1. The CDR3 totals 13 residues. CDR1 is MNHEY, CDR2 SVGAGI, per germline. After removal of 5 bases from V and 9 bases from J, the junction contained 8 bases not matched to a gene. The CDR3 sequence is CASSIPDRGWQYF. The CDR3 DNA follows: TGTGCCAGCAGTATCCCGGACAGGGGATGGCAGTACTTC.

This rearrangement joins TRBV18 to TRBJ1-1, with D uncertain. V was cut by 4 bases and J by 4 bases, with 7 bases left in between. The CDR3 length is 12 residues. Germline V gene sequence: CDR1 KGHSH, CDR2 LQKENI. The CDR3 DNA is TGTGCCAGCTCACAGTGGAGCACTGAAGCTTTCTTT. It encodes CASSQWSTEAFF.